The 22 T cell receptor beta chains below come from one sample, sequenced in a study of OX40 agonist ivuxolimab in advanced cancers. Profiling relied on immunoSEQ multiplex PCR, and the TCRdb table lists in-frame clones only, not all of them. The sample holds 35,000 to 40,000 clones, approximately 86% seen once. The sequenced sample was CD4+ or CD8+ T cells sorted from blood, obtained in a trial of the OX40 agonist ivuxolimab. The origin of the receptors is an adult with an advanced solid tumor such as melanoma, head and neck, liver or kidney cancer.

This clone has just a few counts. At one end the junction does not follow the germline gene, possibly because of a read error. The chain has TRBV11-2 and TRBJ2-7; the D gene could be TRBD1 or TRBD2 (5 bases each). The germline V gene encodes CDR1 SGHAT and CDR2 FQNNGV. The CDR3 contains 11 residues. CDR3 sequence (DNA): TGTGCCAGCAGCTTAAGGGACCTCCCGAACTTC. It is translated as CASSLRDLPNF.

V and J are TRBV28 and TRBJ2-2; the D is unclear. Germline V gene lookup returns CDR1 MDHEN and CDR2 SYDVKM. The CDR3 is made up of 12 amino acids. V lost 1 base to trimming and J lost 6 bases, with 3 bases between them. DNA of the CDR3: TGTGCCAGCAGTTTATTGGCCGGGGAGCTGTTTTTT. It encodes CASSLLAGELFF.

The chain joins TRBV19 to TRBJ2-1, with a possible D match to TRBD2 (7 bases). V was clipped by 5 bases and J by 5 bases, with 16 bases between them. Germline lookup yields CDR1 LNHDA and CDR2 SQIVND (reference sequence). The CDR3 loop spans 15 amino acids. The CDR3 is CASSPRRGPNNEQFF. The CDR3 nucleotides read TGTGCCAGTAGTCCGAGGCGGGGGCCAAACAATGAGCAGTTCTTC. Looking up the rest from reference TRBV19 and TRBJ2-1 gives the full variable domain: DGGITQSPKYLFRKEGQNVTLSCEQNLNHDAMYWYRQDPGQGLRLIYYSQIVNDFQKGDIAEGYSVSREKKESFPLTVTSAQKNPTAFYLCASSPRRGPNNEQFFGPGTRLTVL.

J is TRBJ1-5 and V is TRBV19; D unclear. The CDR3 covers 15 residues. Looked up from germline, CDR1 is LNHDA and CDR2 is SQIVND (reference sequence). V lost 0 bases and J lost 5, with 11 bases in between. CDR3 DNA sequence: TGTGCCAGTAGTATAGATTTGTCGGGTTATCAGCCCCAGCATTTT. Translation gives CASSIDLSGYQPQHF. The full variable domain, completed using reference TRBV19 and TRBJ1-5, is DGGITQSPKYLFRKEGQNVTLSCEQNLNHDAMYWYRQDPGQGLRLIYYSQIVNDFQKGDIAEGYSVSREKKESFPLTVTSAQKNPTAFYLCASSIDLSGYQPQHFGDGTRLSIL.

The sample holds one count of this clone. V usage is TRBV13 and J usage is TRBJ2-3; 8 nucleotides line up with TRBD1. The CDR3 totals 14 residues. V shed 4 bases and J 4 bases; nucleotides not matched to a gene: 4. Per germline, CDR1 PRHDT and CDR2 FYEKMQ (reference sequence). As DNA, the CDR3 is TGTGCCAGCAGCTCCGGACAGGGACCAGATACGCAGTATTTT. Translated, it gives CASSSGQGPDTQYF.

This clone was detected once. The rearrangement joins TRBV21-1 to TRBJ2-7; the table's D call of TRBD2 was not tested on the DNA. TRBV21-1 is a documented pseudogene. The CDR3 is 16 residues long. The CDR3 region is CASSTLPGLAGYEQYF. The CDR3 coding sequence is TGTGCCAGCAGCACTCTACCGGGACTAGCCGGATACGAGCAGTACTTC.

The chain couples TRBV18 to TRBJ1-2; no clear D. Between the trimmed V and J ends, which lost 4 bases and 0 bases, there was a span of 12 bases. This CDR3 is 15 amino acids long. Germline values: CDR1 KGHSH, CDR2 LQKENI. For the CDR3, the DNA is TGTGCCAGCTCACACCGGCCCTCAGCTAACTATGGCTACACCTTC. It translates to CASSHRPSANYGYTF.

The rearrangement joins TRBV4-2 to TRBJ2-1; 8 bases match TRBD2. The junction had 8 bases not matched to a gene; V was cut back by 4 bases and J by 9 bases. The CDR3 is made up of 14 amino acids. Germline CDR1 and CDR2: LGHNA and YNFKEQ. The CDR3 sequence: CASSPGTSRGEQFF. The CDR3, as DNA: TGTGCCAGCAGCCCCGGGACTAGTCGCGGTGAGCAGTTCTTC.

The rearrangement links TRBV5-1 to TRBJ2-3; TRBD2 matches 15 bases. Germline assignment: CDR1 SGHRS and CDR2 YFSETQ. The CDR3 length is 16 residues. With 4 bases clipped from V and 3 bases from J, the junction kept 3 bases outside the gene matches. CDR3 sequence reads: CASSPGLAGGTDTQYF. The CDR3 DNA is TGCGCCAGCAGCCCGGGACTAGCGGGAGGTACAGATACGCAGTATTTT. The variable domain in full, completed from reference TRBV5-1 and TRBJ2-3, reads KAGVTQTPRYLIKTRGQQVTLSCSPISGHRSVSWYQQTPGQGLQFLFEYFSETQRNKGNFPGRFSGRQFSNSRSEMNVSTLELGDSALYLCASSPGLAGGTDTQYFGPGTRLTVL.

The rearrangement uses TRBV6-1 and TRBJ1-5; D gene ambiguous. Germline V lookup: CDR1 MNHNS, CDR2 SASEGT. The length of the CDR3 is 16 residues. Trimming cost V 1 base and J 0 bases, with 10 bases left between them. The CDR3 here is CASSEGRFYSNQPQHF. In nucleotides, the CDR3 is TGTGCCAGCAGTGAAGGGCGGTTTTATAGCAATCAGCCCCAGCATTTT.

This rearrangement joins TRBV19 to TRBJ1-2; TRBD1 matches 8 bases. The trim removed 5 bases at V and 6 bases at J, leaving 14 bases unmatched. Germline V CDR1 and CDR2: LNHDA, SQIVND (reference sequence). CDR3 length equals 16 residues. The CDR3 DNA follows: TGTGCCAGTAGTCTCGCTGCGTCGGACAGGGAGGATGGCTACACCTTC. Translated, it gives CASSLAASDREDGYTF.

The rearrangement uses TRBV14 and TRBJ2-5, with 10 positions matching TRBD1. The CDR3 is 20 residues long. With 0 bases clipped from V and 0 bases from J, the junction kept 13 bases outside the gene matches. From germline, CDR1 is SGHDN and CDR2 FVKESK. CDR3 in DNA: TGTGCCAGCAGCCAAGATACGTGTCGACAGGGGGCTTCGTACCAAGAGACCCAGTACTTC. Protein sequence: CASSQDTCRQGASYQETQYF.

The J gene is TRBJ1-6, the V gene TRBV2; D perhaps matches TRBD1 (6 bases). V was clipped by 6 bases and J by 10 bases, with 10 bases between them. Germline V lookup: CDR1 SNHLY, CDR2 FYNNEI. The CDR3 is 12 amino acids. This chain's CDR3 is CASRRGGSPLHF. CDR3 sequence (DNA): TGTGCCAGCAGGAGGGGGGGGTCACCCCTCCACTTT.

This clone was seen more than once but under ten times. The chain uses TRBV5-1 and TRBJ1-5, with D maybe TRBD1 (5 bases). Germline CDR1 reads SGHRS; CDR2 reads YFSETQ. V was trimmed by 0 bases and J by 3 bases, leaving 7 bases between them. The CDR3 length is 14 residues. CDR3 sequence (DNA): TGCGCCAGCAGCTTGGAAGGGGTCAATCAGCCCCAGCATTTT. It yields the protein CASSLEGVNQPQHF. Full variable domain (missing parts from reference TRBV5-1 and TRBJ1-5): KAGVTQTPRYLIKTRGQQVTLSCSPISGHRSVSWYQQTPGQGLQFLFEYFSETQRNKGNFPGRFSGRQFSNSRSEMNVSTLELGDSALYLCASSLEGVNQPQHFGDGTRLSIL.

The rearrangement uses TRBV6-5 and TRBJ1-1; D is undetermined. Germline values: CDR1 MNHEY, CDR2 SVGAGI. V lost 2 bases, J lost 5 bases, and 9 bases lay in between. The CDR3 totals 13 residues. The CDR3 DNA follows: TGTGCCAGCAGTTACGCCTCGGAAACTGAAGCTTTCTTT. Its protein product is CASSYASETEAFF.

Only a few counts were recorded for this clone. CDR3 in DNA: TGTGCCACCAGCAGAGACTCGACAGGAAACACCATATATTTT. Translated: CATSRDSTGNTIYF. The rearrangement links TRBV15 to TRBJ1-3; D is undetermined. With 0 bases removed from V and 4 bases from J, the gap between germline ends came to 7 bases. CDR1 is LNHNV and CDR2 is YYDKDF in the germline V gene (reference sequence). This CDR3 has 14 residues.

This chain connects TRBV7-9 to TRBJ1-2; a weak D match, TRBD1 (5 bases). This CDR3 has 12 residues. V dropped 10 bases and J dropped 3 bases, with 12 bases sitting between them. Germline-derived CDR1 and CDR2 are SEHNR and FQNEAQ (reference sequence). The CDR3 DNA follows: TGTGCCACCACCGGGACGGACTATGGCTACACCTTC. Translation gives CATTGTDYGYTF.

The genes are TRBV30 and TRBJ2-5; TRBD2 agrees at 9 bases. The CDR3 extends over 16 amino acids. Trimming took 2 bases from V and 5 from J; bases not matched to a gene: 12. The germline V gene has CDR1 GTSNPN and CDR2 SVGIG (reference sequence). The CDR3 DNA reads as TGTGCCTGGAGTCGGGTAGCGGGAGCGCAGGCGGAGACCCAGTACTTC. Protein: CAWSRVAGAQAETQYF.

This chain links TRBV6-6 with TRBJ1-5; tentative D call: TRBD1 (5 bases). Germline values: CDR1 MNHNY, CDR2 SVGAGI (reference sequence). The CDR3 extends over 15 amino acids. The V end was cut by 2 bases, the J end by 7 bases, with 15 bases between. CDR3 region: CASSYDSGAGQPQHF. Here the CDR3 DNA reads TGTGCCAGCAGTTACGACAGTGGGGCAGGGCAGCCCCAGCATTTT.

This chain connects TRBV12-5 to TRBJ1-1; D may be TRBD1 (5 bases). With 2 bases removed from V and 0 bases from J, the gap between germline ends came to 10 bases. The CDR3 consists of 15 residues. CDR1 and CDR2 (germline): LGHNT, FRNRAP. CDR3 protein: CASGLSRGMNTEAFF. DNA for the CDR3: TGTGCTAGTGGTTTGAGTAGGGGAATGAACACTGAAGCTTTCTTT.

This chain links TRBV7-8 with TRBJ2-7, with 15 bases aligning to TRBD2. In germline, CDR1 is SGHVS, CDR2 FQNEAQ. With 1 base clipped from V and 4 bases from J, the junction kept 2 bases outside the gene matches. CDR3 length: 16 amino acids. In DNA form, the CDR3 reads TGTGCCAGCAGCTTAGGGACTAGCGGGGGGGCATACGAGCAGTACTTC. Its translation: CASSLGTSGGAYEQYF. Based on the CDR3 plus reference TRBV7-8 and TRBJ2-7, the full variable domain is GAGVSQSPRYKVAKRGQDVALRCDPISGHVSLFWYQQALGQGPEFLTYFQNEAQLDKSGLPSDRFFAERPEGSVSTLKIQRTQQEDSAVYLCASSLGTSGGAYEQYFGPGTRLTVT.

This clone was picked up one time. This sequence joins TRBV5-1 and TRBJ1-2; D might be TRBD1 (6 bases). CDR3 length equals 13 residues. V was clipped by 2 bases and J by 10 bases, with 15 bases between them. The V gene's germline CDR1 is SGHRS and CDR2 YFSETQ. DNA for the CDR3: TGCGCCAGCAGCTTACAGGGCCACGACGACTACACCTTC. Its translation is CASSLQGHDDYTF.